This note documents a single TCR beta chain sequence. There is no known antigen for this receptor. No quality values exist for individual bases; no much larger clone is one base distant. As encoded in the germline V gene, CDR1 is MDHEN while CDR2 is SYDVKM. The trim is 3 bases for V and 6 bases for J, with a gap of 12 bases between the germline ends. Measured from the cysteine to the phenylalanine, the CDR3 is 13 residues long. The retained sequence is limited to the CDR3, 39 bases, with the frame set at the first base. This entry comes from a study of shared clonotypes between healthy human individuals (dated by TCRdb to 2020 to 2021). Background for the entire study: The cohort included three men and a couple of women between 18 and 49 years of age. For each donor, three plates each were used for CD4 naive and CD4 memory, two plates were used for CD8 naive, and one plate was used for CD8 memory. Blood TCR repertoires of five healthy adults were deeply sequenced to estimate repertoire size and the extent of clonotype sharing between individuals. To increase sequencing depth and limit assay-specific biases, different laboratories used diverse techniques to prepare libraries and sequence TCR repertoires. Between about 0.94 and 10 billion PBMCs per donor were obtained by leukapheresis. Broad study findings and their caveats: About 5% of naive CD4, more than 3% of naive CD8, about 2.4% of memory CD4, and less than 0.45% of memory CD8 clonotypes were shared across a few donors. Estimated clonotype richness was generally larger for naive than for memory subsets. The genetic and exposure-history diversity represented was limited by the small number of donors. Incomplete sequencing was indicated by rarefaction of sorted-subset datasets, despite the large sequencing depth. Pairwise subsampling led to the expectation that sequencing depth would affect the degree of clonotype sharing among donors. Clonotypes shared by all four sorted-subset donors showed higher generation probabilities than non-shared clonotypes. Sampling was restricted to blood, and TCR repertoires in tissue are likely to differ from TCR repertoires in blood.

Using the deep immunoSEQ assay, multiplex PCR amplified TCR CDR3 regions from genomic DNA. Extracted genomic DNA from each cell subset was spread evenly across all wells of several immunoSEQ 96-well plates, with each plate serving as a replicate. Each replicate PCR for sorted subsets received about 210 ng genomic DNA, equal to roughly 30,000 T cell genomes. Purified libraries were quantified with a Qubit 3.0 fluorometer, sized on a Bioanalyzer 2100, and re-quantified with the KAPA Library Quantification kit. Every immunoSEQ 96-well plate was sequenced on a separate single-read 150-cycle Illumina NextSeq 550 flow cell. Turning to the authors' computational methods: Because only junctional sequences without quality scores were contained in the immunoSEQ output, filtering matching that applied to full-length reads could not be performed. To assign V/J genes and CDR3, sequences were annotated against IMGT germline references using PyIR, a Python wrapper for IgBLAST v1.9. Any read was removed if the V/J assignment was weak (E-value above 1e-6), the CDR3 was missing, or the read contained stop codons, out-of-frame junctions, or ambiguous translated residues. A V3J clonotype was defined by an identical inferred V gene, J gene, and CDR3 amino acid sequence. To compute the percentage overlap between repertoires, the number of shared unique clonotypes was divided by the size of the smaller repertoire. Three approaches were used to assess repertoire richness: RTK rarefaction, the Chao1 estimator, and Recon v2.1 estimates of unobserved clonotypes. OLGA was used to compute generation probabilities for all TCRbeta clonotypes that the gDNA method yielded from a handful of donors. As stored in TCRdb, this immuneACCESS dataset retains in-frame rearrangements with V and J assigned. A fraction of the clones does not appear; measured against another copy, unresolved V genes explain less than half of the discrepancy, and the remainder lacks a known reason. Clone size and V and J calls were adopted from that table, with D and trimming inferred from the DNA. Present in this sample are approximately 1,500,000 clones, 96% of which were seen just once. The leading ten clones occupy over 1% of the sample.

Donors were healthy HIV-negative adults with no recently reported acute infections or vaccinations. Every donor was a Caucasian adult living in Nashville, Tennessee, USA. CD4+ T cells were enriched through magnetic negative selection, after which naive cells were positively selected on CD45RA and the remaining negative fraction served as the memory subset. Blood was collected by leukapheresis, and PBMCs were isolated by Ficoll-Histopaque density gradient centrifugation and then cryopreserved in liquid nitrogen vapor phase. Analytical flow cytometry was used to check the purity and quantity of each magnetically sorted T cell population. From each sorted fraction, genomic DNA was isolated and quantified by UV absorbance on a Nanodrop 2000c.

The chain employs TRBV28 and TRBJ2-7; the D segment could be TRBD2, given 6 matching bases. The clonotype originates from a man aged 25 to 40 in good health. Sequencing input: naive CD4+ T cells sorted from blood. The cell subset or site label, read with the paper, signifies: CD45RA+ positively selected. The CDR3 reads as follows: CASSFGGEREQYF. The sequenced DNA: TGTGCCAGCAGTTTCGGCGGGGAACGCGAGCAGTACTTC. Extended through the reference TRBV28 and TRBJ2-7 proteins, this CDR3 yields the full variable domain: DVKVTQSSRYLVKRTGEKVFLECVQDMDHENMFWYRQDPGLGLRLIYFSYDVKMKEKGDIPEGYSVSREKKERFSLILESASTNQTSMYLCASSFGGEREQYFGPGTRLTVT.